Below are 26 T cell receptor beta chains sequenced from a single sample in a study of control samples from healthy donors and cancer patients. Clones were sequenced by immunoSEQ multiplex PCR, and TCRdb holds only the in-frame ones, with some missing. Among 130,000 to 150,000 clones listed, more than 85% were seen once. The sequencing input was blood. These receptors were collected from a woman in her twenties or thirties in good health.

The genes are TRBV11-3 and TRBJ2-1, with 14 bases lining up with TRBD2. Germline lookup yields CDR1 SGHNT and CDR2 YENEEA. J gave up 6 bases and V 5 bases, and 12 bases lay outside the gene matches. The CDR3 sequence is 18 residues long. CDR3 DNA sequence: TGTGCCAGCAGCCCCGGGACAGGACTAGCGGGAGGTGGCAATGAGCAGTTCTTC. Amino acids: CASSPGTGLAGGGNEQFF.

This clone was seen just once. The V gene is TRBV29-1, the J gene TRBJ2-1; D unclear. The V end lost 4 bases, the J end lost 0 bases, and 7 bases lay between the germline ends. The CDR3 extends over 13 amino acids. Germline V CDR1 and CDR2: SQVTM, ANQGSEA. The CDR3 spells CSVVPDSYNEQFF. The CDR3 DNA reads as TGCAGCGTTGTTCCGGACTCCTACAATGAGCAGTTCTTC.

This chain joins TRBV15 and TRBJ1-5; D remains unclear. Germline CDR1 reads LNHNV; CDR2 reads YYDKDF (reference sequence). The CDR3 consists of 16 residues. V lost 1 base and J lost 4, with 14 bases in between. CDR3 coding DNA: TGTGCCACCAGCAGAGCCCGAGCCAGAGAAAATCAGCCCCAGCATTTT. As protein: CATSRARARENQPQHF.

The genes are TRBV18 and TRBJ1-2, with TRBD1 as a possible D gene (6 bases). Germline V lookup: CDR1 KGHSH, CDR2 LQKENI. The ends were cut back, 8 bases at V and 4 bases at J, with 17 bases in the middle. This CDR3 has 14 residues. CDR3: CASRTKQGRYGYTF. The CDR3 bases are TGTGCCAGCCGGACTAAACAGGGACGCTATGGCTACACCTTC.

This clone has a single count. This chain connects TRBV30 to TRBJ2-1; 7 nucleotides agree with TRBD2. The CDR3 length is 12 residues. The germline gives CDR1 GTSNPN, CDR2 SVGIG (reference sequence). The CDR3: CAGRAGPNEQFF. In nucleotides, the CDR3 is TGTGCAGGGAGGGCCGGTCCAAATGAGCAGTTCTTC.

V and J are TRBV3-1 (or the pseudogene TRBV3-2) and TRBJ2-3; 7 positions match TRBD1. V was pared by 0 bases and J by 2 bases, with 2 bases of the junction left unmatched. There are 15 residues in the CDR3. CDR1 and CDR2 from the germline V gene are LGHDT and YNNKEL (reference sequence). The CDR3 nucleotides read TGTGCCAGCAGCCAAGAAGGGGGCATCACAGATACGCAGTATTTT. Its translation: CASSQEGGITDTQYF.

The CDR3 nucleotides read TGTGCCTGGAGACGGCAGGGGATTGAAAAACTGTTTTTT. Protein: CAWRRQGIEKLFF. The gene calls are TRBV30 and TRBJ1-4; D is possibly TRBD1 (6 bases). The CDR3 has 13 residues. Germline CDR1 is GTSNPN and CDR2 is SVGIG (reference sequence). Trimming cost V 3 bases and J 7 bases, with 12 bases left between them.

CDR3 region: CASSYRAYQYEQYF. The CDR3 DNA follows: TGTGCCAGCAGTTACCGGGCCTACCAATACGAGCAGTACTTC. This sequence joins TRBV6-5 and TRBJ2-7, with D hard to call. Germline assignment: CDR1 MNHEY and CDR2 SVGAGI. The CDR3 covers 14 residues. The V end lost 2 bases, the J end lost 4 bases, and 12 bases lay between the germline ends.

Ten or more counts support this clone. V is TRBV2 and J is TRBJ1-2; D uncertain. Germline lookup yields CDR1 SNHLY and CDR2 FYNNEI. This CDR3 region has 14 residues. Trimming stripped 7 bases from V and 6 bases from J, with 18 bases between. DNA of the CDR3: TGTGCCAGCACCGCCTTTGTGGGAGCGGATGGCTACACCTTC. Translation: CASTAFVGADGYTF. Together with reference TRBV2 and TRBJ1-2, the CDR3 gives the full variable domain: EPEVTQTPSHQVTQMGQEVILRCVPISNHLYFYWYRQILGQKVEFLVSFYNNEISEKSEIFDDQFSVERPDGSNFTLKIRSTKLEDSAMYFCASTAFVGADGYTFGSGTRLTVV.

This clone was counted a few times. The genes are TRBV10-3 and TRBJ1-5; TRBD1 agrees at 9 bases. The CDR3 totals 14 residues. Per germline, CDR1 ENHRY and CDR2 SYGVKD. V lost 5 bases, J lost 6 bases, and 5 bases stayed unmatched. CDR3 sequence reads: CAISTDRGSQPQHF. The CDR3, as DNA: TGTGCCATCAGTACGGACAGGGGAAGTCAGCCCCAGCATTTT.

V usage is TRBV15 and J usage is TRBJ2-3, with 7 nucleotides matching TRBD2. In germline, CDR1 is LNHNV, CDR2 YYDKDF (reference sequence). Trimming at V came to 0 bases and at J to 9 bases, leaving 0 bases not matched to a gene. The CDR3 consists of 12 residues. The CDR3 DNA follows: TGTGCCACCAGCAGAGATAGCGGGACGCAGTATTTT. It is translated as CATSRDSGTQYF.

V usage is TRBV6-5 and J usage is TRBJ2-7; maybe TRBD2 (5 bases). CDR1 is MNHEY, CDR2 SVGAGI, per germline. The V end was cut by 0 bases, the J end by 5 bases, with 11 bases between. This CDR3 contains 14 residues. The CDR3 spells CASSYSLAQDEQYF. The CDR3 DNA reads TGTGCCAGCAGTTACTCGCTAGCCCAAGACGAGCAGTACTTC.

The rearrangement uses TRBV5-1 and TRBJ2-5; D may be TRBD2 (6 bases). V was pared by 1 base and J by 3 bases, with 10 bases between. The CDR3 length is 14 residues. Germline-derived CDR1 and CDR2 are SGHRS and YFSETQ. As DNA, the CDR3 is TGCGCCAGCAGCTTGAGGGCTAGCGAAGAGACCCAGTACTTC. Amino acid sequence: CASSLRASEETQYF.

The rearrangement links TRBV4-1 to TRBJ2-7, with D perhaps TRBD1 or TRBD2 (5 bases each). This CDR3 has 15 amino acids. From germline, CDR1 is MGHRA and CDR2 YSYEKL. V lost 0 bases to trimming and J lost 9 bases, with 18 bases between them. CDR3: CASSQDYGTPAAQYF. For the CDR3, the DNA is TGCGCCAGCAGCCAAGATTACGGGACCCCAGCCGCGCAGTACTTC.

The chain combines TRBV6-5 with TRBJ2-7, with TRBD2 identical over 11 bases. With 6 bases clipped from V and 4 bases from J, the junction kept 8 bases outside the gene matches. CDR1 MNHEY and CDR2 SVGAGI come from the germline V gene. The CDR3 is 15 amino acids. This chain's CDR3 is CASRLLAGVEYEQYF. The DNA of the CDR3 is TGTGCCAGCAGGCTACTAGCGGGAGTGGAGTACGAGCAGTACTTC.

The chain couples TRBV6-5 to TRBJ1-1; maybe TRBD1 (6 bases). Looked up from germline, CDR1 is MNHEY and CDR2 is SVGAGI. With 6 bases removed from V and 1 base from J, the gap between germline ends came to 9 bases. The CDR3 loop spans 13 amino acids. The CDR3 loop is CASSLQGNTEAFF. CDR3 DNA sequence: TGTGCCAGCAGCCTACAGGGGAACACTGAAGCTTTCTTT.

The J gene is TRBJ2-5, the V gene TRBV6-5; D ambiguous. Germline CDR1 is MNHEY and CDR2 is SVGAGI. The ends were cut back, 5 bases at V and 1 base at J, with 8 bases in the middle. The CDR3 covers 13 residues. This chain's CDR3 is CASSRRFQETQYF. DNA for the CDR3: TGTGCCAGCAGTCGGCGATTCCAAGAGACCCAGTACTTC.

The J gene is TRBJ2-6, the V gene TRBV10-2, with TRBD1 as a possible D gene (5 bases). Trimming took off 4 bases at V and 2 bases at J, with 15 bases between the two ends. CDR1 is WSHSY and CDR2 is SAAADI in the germline V gene. The CDR3 loop spans 17 amino acids. The CDR3 loop is CASSADDTGTGANVLTF. The CDR3 DNA reads TGCGCCAGCAGTGCTGATGACACAGGAACTGGGGCCAACGTCCTGACTTTC.

V usage is TRBV30 and J usage is TRBJ2-2; D remains unclear. Germline V gene data show CDR1 as GTSNPN and CDR2 as SVGIG (reference sequence). There are 12 residues in the CDR3. Trimming cost V 0 bases and J 2 bases, with 1 base left between them. Here the CDR3 reads CAWSVNTGELFF. DNA of the CDR3: TGTGCCTGGAGTGTAAACACCGGGGAGCTGTTTTTT.

The chain couples TRBV13 to TRBJ1-1; D is uncertain. Germline lookup yields CDR1 PRHDT and CDR2 FYEKMQ (reference sequence). The CDR3 runs 13 residues. Deletions cut 1 base from V and 5 bases from J, with 8 bases between. CDR3 loop: CASSLVGRTEAFF. In DNA form, the CDR3 reads TGTGCCAGCAGCTTAGTTGGCAGGACTGAAGCTTTCTTT.

The rearrangement joins TRBV5-4 to TRBJ2-2; 11 positions match TRBD2. Germline trimming cut 0 bases from V and 7 bases from J; bases unmatched to any gene: 8. CDR3 length: 17 residues. The germline gives CDR1 SGHNT, CDR2 YYREEE (reference sequence). The CDR3 reads CASSLGGLAGGVGELFF. CDR3 nucleotides: TGTGCCAGCAGCTTGGGAGGCCTAGCGGGAGGTGTCGGGGAGCTGTTTTTT.

This clone was counted a few times. V and J are TRBV19 and TRBJ1-5; 7 bases line up with TRBD1. The CDR3 runs 15 residues. After removal of 5 bases from V and 3 bases from J, the junction contained 7 bases not matched to a gene. Germline V gives CDR1 LNHDA, CDR2 SQIVND (reference sequence). In DNA form, the CDR3 reads TGTGCCAGTAGTCCAACCGGGACAGTCAATCAGCCCCAGCATTTT. It yields the protein CASSPTGTVNQPQHF.

The chain combines TRBV18 with TRBJ2-7, with a possible D match to TRBD2 (5 bases). This CDR3 spans 14 amino acids. V gave up 9 bases and J gave up 0 bases, with 15 bases separating them. The V gene's germline CDR1 is KGHSH and CDR2 LQKENI. CDR3 sequence: CASEIPGNSYEQYF. CDR3 nucleotide sequence: TGTGCCAGTGAAATCCCGGGGAACTCCTACGAGCAGTACTTC.

The chain couples TRBV6-1 to TRBJ1-5; 9 positions agree with TRBD1. The V and J ends lost 2 bases and 5 bases, in that order; junction bases with no gene match: 4. The CDR3 has 15 amino acids. Germline V gives CDR1 MNHNS, CDR2 SASEGT. CDR3 amino acids: CASSERGQGHQPQHF. The CDR3, as DNA: TGTGCCAGCAGTGAAAGGGGACAGGGTCATCAGCCCCAGCATTTT.

The rearrangement links TRBV3-1 (or the pseudogene TRBV3-2) to TRBJ2-7, with a possible D match to TRBD2 (5 bases). V shed 0 bases and J shed 2 bases, with 11 bases lying between them. The V gene's germline CDR1 is LGHDT and CDR2 YNNKEL (reference sequence). The CDR3 is made up of 15 amino acids. CDR3: CASSQDLALPYEQYF. In nucleotides, the CDR3 is TGTGCCAGCAGCCAAGATCTAGCCCTTCCCTACGAGCAGTACTTC.

The chain joins TRBV11-2 to TRBJ2-4, with 10 bases matching TRBD2. The CDR3 length is 14 residues. V was pared by 5 bases and J by 3 bases, with 1 base of the junction left unmatched. Germline CDR1 reads SGHAT; CDR2 reads FQNNGV. The CDR3 here is CASSPSGSKNIQYF. In DNA form, the CDR3 reads TGTGCCAGCAGCCCTAGCGGGAGCAAAAACATTCAGTACTTC.